This is a list of T cell receptor beta chains from one sample in a study of T cell responses to AZD1222 COVID-19 vaccine. Method: immunoSEQ multiplex PCR; TCRdb's copy keeps in-frame clones and lacks some. The data hold more than 75,000 clones, with about 89% observed a single time. The sample was peripheral blood, taken on day 0 of AZD1222 vaccination. The receptor source for this set is an adult in good health. CDR3s include the opening cysteine and the closing phenylalanine or tryptophan. D genes are given only for firm matches. Expanded clones get a size class; other rows say once, few or many, or leave the size out.

>15|TRBJ1-5|TRBV6-1|once|-
CASSEVTGSNQPQHF
TGTGCCAGCAGTGAAGTAACTGGGAGCAATCAGCCCCAGCATTTT
>14|TRBJ2-7|TRBV6-5|few|TRBD1
CASTIGQGDLEQYF
TGTGCCAGCACTATCGGACAGGGAGATTTGGAGCAGTACTTC
>15|TRBJ1-6|TRBV19|-|-
CASSMDDMDNSPLHF
TGTGCCAGTAGTATGGACGACATGGACAATTCACCCCTCCACTTT
>14|TRBJ1-2|TRBV16|-|TRBD1
CASSQPGTGDGYTF
TGTGCCAGCAGCCAACCCGGGACAGGGGATGGCTACACCTTC
>13|TRBJ1-2|TRBV10-1|-|-
CASSEWQYYGYTF
TGCGCCAGCAGTGAGTGGCAGTACTATGGCTACACCTTC
>13|TRBJ1-3|TRBV30|-|-
CAWSPGYGNTIYF
TGTGCCTGGAGTCCAGGGTACGGAAACACCATATATTTT
>13|TRBJ2-2|TRBV6-5|-|-
CASSFREGGELFF
TGTGCCAGCAGTTTCCGAGAGGGCGGGGAGCTGTTTTTT
>11|TRBJ2-5|TRBV6-6|-|-
CASSLSETQYF
TGTGCCAGCAGTTTGTCGGAGACCCAGTACTTC
>12|TRBJ2-1|TRBV6-5|-|-
CASRPGVGSQFF
TGTGCCAGCAGGCCCGGAGTGGGGTCCCAGTTCTTC
>15|TRBJ2-1|TRBV6-2/TRBV6-3|-|-
CASSYRTGYYNEQFF
TGTGCCAGCAGTTACCGTACAGGGTACTACAATGAGCAGTTCTTC
>16|TRBJ2-7|TRBV11-2|-|-
CASSHSRGGLGYEQYF
TGTGCCAGCAGCCACTCCAGAGGGGGGCTTGGGTACGAGCAGTACTTC
>13|TRBJ1-2|TRBV4-3|-|-
CASSQEGYYGYTF
TGCGCCAGCAGCCAGGAGGGGTACTATGGCTACACCTTC